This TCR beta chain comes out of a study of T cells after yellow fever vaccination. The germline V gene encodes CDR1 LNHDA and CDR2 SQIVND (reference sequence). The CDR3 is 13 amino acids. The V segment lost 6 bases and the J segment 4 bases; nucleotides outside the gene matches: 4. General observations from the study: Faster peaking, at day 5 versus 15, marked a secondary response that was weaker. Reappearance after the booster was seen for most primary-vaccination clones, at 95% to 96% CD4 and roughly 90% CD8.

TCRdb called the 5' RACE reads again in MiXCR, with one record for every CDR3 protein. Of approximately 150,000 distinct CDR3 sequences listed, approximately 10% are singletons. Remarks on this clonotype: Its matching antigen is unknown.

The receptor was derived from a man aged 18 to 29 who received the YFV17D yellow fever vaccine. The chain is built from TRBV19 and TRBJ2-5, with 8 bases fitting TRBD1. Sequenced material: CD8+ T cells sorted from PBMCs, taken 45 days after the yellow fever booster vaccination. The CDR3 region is CASRAGGGETQYF. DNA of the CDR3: TGTGCCAGTAGGGCAGGGGGCGGAGAGACCCAGTACTTC. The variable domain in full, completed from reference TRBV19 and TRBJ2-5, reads DGGITQSPKYLFRKEGQNVTLSCEQNLNHDAMYWYRQDPGQGLRLIYYSQIVNDFQKGDIAEGYSVSREKKESFPLTVTSAQKNPTAFYLCASRAGGGETQYFGPGTRLLVL.